This T cell receptor (beta chain) is from a study of memory CD4+ T cells and cytomegalovirus serostatus. General study points: Suggested: most of the CMV-linked TCR signature lies in CD4+ memory cells. Median bootstrapped AUC for CMV status was about 0.95 originally, approximately 0.93 US-trained. CD4+ memory repertoires contained about two fifths of the 164 reported CMV TCRbeta sequences.

Single viable CD3+CD4+CD8-CD45RO+ cells were sorted as the memory CD4+ T cells. Per the study methods: Out-of-frame sequences were removed, leaving about 2,300,000 distinct TCRbeta sequences. Some clones are missing from TCRdb's copy, which holds only in-frame ones; the method was immunoSEQ multiplex PCR. V and J calls and clone size are copied from that table; D and trimming were computed from the DNA. The repertoire holds some 65,000 clones, with over 60% as singletons. CDR1 is SGHTA and CDR2 is FQGTGA in the germline V gene. V dropped 2 bases and J dropped 0 bases, with 14 bases sitting between them. The CDR3 is 16 amino acids. Regarding this clone: The target antigen is unknown.

The specimen sequenced was memory CD4+ T cells from blood. V and J are TRBV7-3 and TRBJ2-7, with D tentatively TRBD1 (6 bases). This clonotype was obtained from an adult in good health and CMV-seronegative. Some clones in this sample may be carry-over from other donors' samples. The CDR3 DNA reads as TGTGCCAGCAGCTTATCCCACGACAGGTTCTCCTACGAGCAGTACTTC. It translates to CASSLSHDRFSYEQYF. Looking up the rest from reference TRBV7-3 and TRBJ2-7 gives the full variable domain: GAGVSQTPSNKVTEKGKYVELRCDPISGHTALYWYRQSLGQGPEFLIYFQGTGAADDSGLPNDRFFAVRPEGSVSTLKIQRTERGDSAVYLCASSLSHDRFSYEQYFGPGTRLTVT.